Listed below are T cell receptor beta chains from one sample, sequenced in a study of CD8+CD57+ T cells in acquired aplastic anemia. Via MiXCR, TCRdb re-called the reads, giving one row per CDR3 protein. The data show some 150,000 distinct CDR3 sequences, with about 45% seen just once and over 0.95% held by the top ten. The sequenced sample was sorted CD4+, CD8+, or CD8+CD57+ T cells (not recorded which) from PBMCs. These receptor sequences come from a human donor with aplastic anemia. The CDR3 runs from the conserved cysteine through the conserved F or W. The D gene is left open where the match is weak. Clone size appears in some rows only: once, few, many, or a class for an expanded clone.

d_gene	j_gene	v_gene	len	abundance	CDR3aa	CDR3nt
TRBD2	TRBJ2-5	TRBV6-1	16	many	CASRLTSGGDQETQYF	TGTGCCAGCAGACTAACTAGCGGGGGGGATCAAGAGACCCAGTACTTC
NA	TRBJ2-7	TRBV15	13	many	CATSPDIAYEQYF	TGTGCCACCAGCCCCGACATTGCCTACGAGCAGTACTTC
NA	TRBJ2-3	TRBV12-3/TRBV12-4	15	NA	CASSLLTGGTDTQYF	TGTGCCAGCAGCCTACTAACGGGAGGCACAGATACGCAGTATTTT
NA	TRBJ2-7	TRBV6-5	13	many	CASRSTGTYEQYF	TGTGCCAGCAGAAGTACAGGGACCTACGAGCAGTACTTC
NA	TRBJ1-6	TRBV9	14	many	CASSPNYPGSPLHF	TGTGCCAGCAGCCCGAATTACCCAGGTTCACCCCTCCACTTT
NA	TRBJ2-5	TRBV19	14	NA	CASSPWGSQETQYF	TGTGCCAGTAGCCCGTGGGGCTCCCAAGAGACCCAGTACTTC
NA	TRBJ2-5	TRBV20-1	15	NA	CSAREPGSEWETQYF	TGCAGTGCTAGAGAACCCGGGTCCGAGTGGGAGACCCAGTACTTC
NA	TRBJ1-2	TRBV3-1	14	NA	CASSHPPGAHGYTF	TGTGCCAGCAGCCACCCTCCAGGGGCTCATGGCTACACCTTC
NA	TRBJ1-1	TRBV19	13	NA	CASSIVLGAEAFF	TGTGCCAGTAGTATAGTCCTAGGCGCTGAAGCTTTCTTT
NA	TRBJ2-5	TRBV20-1	13	many	CSARPAPGETQYF	TGCAGTGCTAGACCCGCCCCGGGAGAGACCCAGTACTTC
NA	TRBJ2-2	TRBV12-3/TRBV12-4	15	few	CASSFPGPNTGELFF	TGTGCCAGCAGTTTCCCGGGGCCAAACACCGGGGAGCTGTTTTTT
NA	TRBJ2-3	TRBV7-2	14	NA	CASSLVGSGDTQYF	TGTGCCAGCAGCTTAGTCGGTAGCGGAGATACGCAGTATTTT
NA	TRBJ2-1	TRBV15	15	NA	CATSGGPGTFNGQFF	TGTGCCACCAGCGGAGGACCCGGGACTTTCAATGGGCAGTTCTTC
NA	TRBJ1-1	TRBV5-1	14	many	CASSLDTLNTEAFF	TGCGCCAGCAGCTTGGACACCCTGAACACTGAAGCTTTCTTT
TRBD1	TRBJ2-7	TRBV11-2	15	NA	CASSLTGTGSYEQYF	TGTGCCAGCAGCTTAACCGGGACAGGCTCCTACGAGCAGTACTTC
NA	TRBJ2-1	TRBV12-3/TRBV12-4	11	NA	CASSLPDGQFF	TGTGCCAGCAGTTTACCCGACGGGCAGTTCTTC
TRBD2	TRBJ2-3	TRBV11-2	17	many	CASSPRVSGGAGDTQYF	TGTGCCAGCAGCCCTCGCGTTAGCGGGGGGGCAGGAGATACGCAGTATTTT
TRBD2	TRBJ2-1	TRBV7-8	16	many	CASSLAASGGAREQFF	TGTGCCAGCAGCTTAGCGGCTAGCGGGGGGGCCCGCGAGCAGTTCTTC
NA	TRBJ2-3	TRBV6-2/TRBV6-3	17	NA	CASSYRRGAEGTDTQYF	TGTGCCAGCAGTTACCGCAGGGGCGCTGAGGGCACAGATACGCAGTATTTT
TRBD1	TRBJ1-6	TRBV2	13	NA	CAISGTDNSALHF	TGTGCCATTTCCGGGACAGACAATTCTGCCCTCCACTTT
NA	TRBJ1-5	TRBV19	12	NA	CASSPRDQPQHF	TGTGCCAGTAGCCCAAGGGATCAGCCCCAGCATTTT
TRBD2	TRBJ2-1	TRBV5-5	15	few	CASSSGGADSNEQFF	TGTGCCAGCAGCTCCGGGGGGGCCGACTCCAATGAGCAGTTCTTC
TRBD2	TRBJ2-7	TRBV4-3	18	NA	CASSQEKTSGSHSYEQYF	TGCGCCAGCAGCCAAGAGAAGACTAGCGGGAGCCACTCCTACGAGCAGTACTTC
NA	TRBJ1-2	TRBV19	14	many	CASSMGTVNYGYTF	TGTGCCAGTAGTATGGGGACGGTAAACTATGGCTACACCTTC
NA	TRBJ1-2	TRBV6-5	14	many	CASSSPETAYGYTF	TGTGCCAGCAGTTCCCCCGAGACAGCCTATGGCTACACCTTC
NA	TRBJ2-5	TRBV10-2	14	NA	CASSEGGGGETQYF	TGCGCCAGCAGTGAGGGGGGCGGGGGAGAGACCCAGTACTTC
NA	TRBJ1-1	TRBV2	14	NA	CASSARTVNTEAFF	TGTGCCAGCAGTGCCAGGACAGTGAACACTGAAGCTTTCTTT
TRBD1	TRBJ1-2	TRBV25-1	15	few	CASSEGNRGQYGYTF	TGTGCCAGCAGTGAAGGGAACAGGGGGCAATATGGCTACACCTTC
NA	TRBJ2-1	TRBV29-1	11	NA	CSVGINNEQFF	TGCAGCGTTGGGATAAACAATGAGCAGTTCTTC